This T cell receptor (beta chain) derives from a study of T-cell memory formation after mild COVID-19. This clonotype came up a few times. MiXCR was run by TCRdb on the 5' RACE reads, yielding one entry per CDR3 protein. The sample contains hundreds of thousands of distinct CDR3 sequences, 15% to 20% of which appear only once. The V and J ends lost 3 bases and 0 bases respectively, with 15 bases between them. Germline values: CDR1 SGHRS, CDR2 YFSETQ. The CDR3 extends over 16 amino acids. The chain employs TRBV5-1 and TRBJ1-1, with D possibly matching TRBD1 (5 bases). This receptor was obtained from an adult woman who had mild COVID-19 (a few samples of this study predate the infection). Cell type and time point are not known. The material sequenced was PBMCs or a T cell subset sorted from them (not recorded which). The chain's CDR3 is CASSWKGLDMNTEAFF. Written as DNA, the CDR3 is TGCGCCAGCAGCTGGAAGGGGCTTGATATGAACACTGAAGCTTTCTTT.